What follows are 20 T cell receptor beta chains derived from one specimen sequenced in a study of response to subunit inactivated influenza vaccine. From the RT-PCR reads, TCRdb called clonotypes with MiXCR, one entry per CDR3 protein. The sample consists of some 640,000 distinct CDR3 sequences, more than 11% of them appearing once. This sample comprised PBMCs from blood, obtained around two weeks before vaccination. The receptors were sampled from a man in his fifties who received an inactivated influenza vaccine.

The V gene is TRBV12-3 or TRBV12-4, the J gene TRBJ1-1; TRBD1 matches 11 bases. The CDR3 consists of 16 residues. The V gene end was trimmed by 2 bases and the J gene end by 6 bases; junction bases not matched to a gene: 8. CDR3 sequence: CASSLRWTGGFAEAFF. The CDR3 nucleotides read TGTGCCAGCAGTTTACGTTGGACAGGGGGCTTCGCTGAAGCTTTCTTT.

This sequence joins TRBV20-1 and TRBJ2-5; 12 bases fit TRBD2. This CDR3 has 15 amino acids. Germline CDR1 and CDR2: DFQATT and SNEGSKA (reference sequence). The V segment lost 5 bases and the J segment 0 bases; nucleotides outside the gene matches: 4. The CDR3 region is CSALGLAGHQETQYF. CDR3 nucleotide sequence: TGCAGTGCTCTTGGACTAGCGGGACACCAAGAGACCCAGTACTTC.

This clonotype was counted only a few times. V usage is TRBV5-1 and J usage is TRBJ2-3, with D perhaps given as TRBD1 or TRBD2 (6 bases each). V was trimmed by 4 bases and J by 6 bases, leaving 18 bases between them. The CDR3 has 15 amino acids. Germline CDR1 is SGHRS and CDR2 is YFSETQ. The CDR3 region is CASSPEGEQMDTQYF. CDR3 bases: TGCGCCAGCAGCCCGGAGGGGGAACAAATGGATACGCAGTATTTT.

The chain combines TRBV7-2 with TRBJ2-5; D might be TRBD1 (6 bases). The CDR3 is made up of 14 amino acids. Trimming shortened V by 0 bases and J by 6 bases, and 11 bases separated the two germline ends. Per germline, CDR1 SGHTA and CDR2 FQGNSA. The CDR3 region has the DNA TGTGCCAGCAGCTTAGCGGGGGCCTCGCAGACCCAGTACTTC. Protein: CASSLAGASQTQYF.

The rearrangement links TRBV4-2 to TRBJ2-5; TRBD1 aligns across 9 bases. The CDR3 is 16 residues long. Germline V CDR1 and CDR2: LGHNA, YNFKEQ. V shed 4 bases, J shed 4 bases, and the junction held 10 bases outside the gene matches. In DNA, the CDR3 is TGTGCCAGCAGCCGGACGGGACAGGGCAGGGGAGAGACCCAGTACTTC. Translation gives CASSRTGQGRGETQYF.

The V and J genes are TRBV28 and TRBJ1-5; tentatively, D is TRBD1 (5 bases). Germline CDR1 reads MDHEN; CDR2 reads SYDVKM. The CDR3 length is 12 residues. The V gene lost 9 bases and the J gene lost 8 bases, with 14 bases spanning the gap. CDR3 in DNA: TGTGCCAGTAGGGGTGGATTGGAGCCCCAGCATTTT. Protein: CASRGGLEPQHF.

The DNA of the CDR3 is TGCGCCAGCAGCCACTCGCAGGGGGACTATGGCTACACCTTC. Its translation is CASSHSQGDYGYTF. J is TRBJ1-2 and V is TRBV4-3, with TRBD1 matching 7 bases. This CDR3 spans 14 amino acids. The junction had 4 bases not matched to a gene; V was cut back by 3 bases and J by 3 bases. In germline, CDR1 is LGHNA, CDR2 YSLEER.

This clonotype was seen a few times. This chain joins TRBV12-3 or TRBV12-4 and TRBJ2-2; tentatively, D is TRBD1 (5 bases). The CDR3 covers 16 residues. Trimming stripped 4 bases from V and 2 bases from J, with 14 bases between. The CDR3 protein is CASSWGPHKNTGELFF. The CDR3, as DNA: TGTGCCAGCAGTTGGGGCCCACACAAAAACACCGGGGAGCTGTTTTTT.

This clonotype has just a few counts. The germline gene is not matched at one end of the junction; a read error may be the cause. V usage is TRBV18 and J usage is TRBJ2-3; D may match TRBD1 or TRBD2 (5 bases each). This CDR3 comprises 11 residues. Germline V CDR1 and CDR2: KGHSH, LQKENI. CDR3 in DNA: TGTGCCAGCTCCCCCCCGGGGCCCGTGACTTTT. This translates into CASSPPGPVTF.

This clonotype has at least ten counts. V gene TRBV10-3 combines with J gene TRBJ2-2, with TRBD2 as a possible D gene (6 bases). The CDR3 extends over 16 amino acids. V was trimmed by 0 bases and J by 0 bases, leaving 8 bases between them. Germline V gives CDR1 ENHRY, CDR2 SYGVKD. The CDR3 bases are TGTGCCATCAGTGAGTCAACTAGCTCGAACACCGGGGAGCTGTTTTTT. It codes for CAISESTSSNTGELFF.

V gene TRBV5-1 combines with J gene TRBJ2-1; 7 bases map to TRBD1. The CDR3 contains 16 residues. The germline V gene encodes CDR1 SGHRS and CDR2 YFSETQ. V dropped 2 bases and J dropped 5; count of bases not matched to a gene: 10. The CDR3 spells CASSFPRQGPDNEQFF. The CDR3 DNA reads TGCGCCAGCAGCTTCCCCCGACAGGGTCCGGACAATGAGCAGTTCTTC.

This clonotype was observed many times. This chain's CDR3 is CASSLGLGSNQPQHF. The CDR3 bases are TGTGCCAGCAGTTTAGGCCTGGGAAGCAATCAGCCCCAGCATTTT. The chain is built from TRBV12-3 or TRBV12-4 and TRBJ1-5; no firm D call. The CDR3 covers 15 residues. V lost 1 base and J 1 base, leaving 8 bases between the germline ends.

The chain combines TRBV5-6 with TRBJ2-7, with TRBD2 identical over 7 bases. The CDR3 spans 16 residues. V dropped 4 bases and J dropped 5; count of bases not matched to a gene: 15. Germline V gives CDR1 SGHDT, CDR2 YYEEEE. The CDR3 nucleotides are TGTGCCAGCAGCCGCCGAACGGGGCTAGCGGAACACGAGCAGTACTTC. Translating gives CASSRRTGLAEHEQYF.

The rearrangement joins TRBV9 to TRBJ2-5, with D possibly matching TRBD1 (6 bases). Looked up from germline, CDR1 is SGDLS and CDR2 is YYNGEE. The CDR3 consists of 13 residues. Between the trimmed V and J ends, which lost 2 bases and 4 bases, there was a span of 9 bases. CDR3 sequence: CASSVTGRETQYF. CDR3 coding DNA: TGTGCCAGCAGCGTTACAGGGAGAGAGACCCAGTACTTC.

This clonotype showed up just a few times. The V and J genes are TRBV7-3 and TRBJ2-5; D gene ambiguous. V dropped 1 base and J dropped 6 bases, with 9 bases sitting between them. Germline CDR1 is SGHTA and CDR2 is FQGTGA. The CDR3 contains 13 residues. The CDR3 DNA reads TGTGCCAGCAGCTTAAGTACTGCCCAGACCCAGTACTTC. Translating gives CASSLSTAQTQYF.

The J gene is TRBJ2-7, the V gene TRBV28; TRBD1 matches 9 bases. The trim removed 7 bases at V and 4 bases at J, leaving 11 bases unmatched. The CDR3 covers 15 residues. CDR1 and CDR2 from the germline V gene are MDHEN and SYDVKM. The CDR3 loop reads CASTTTGTGIYEQYF. DNA of the CDR3: TGTGCCAGCACCACGACCGGGACAGGGATTTACGAGCAGTACTTC.

This clonotype was picked up a small number of times. The chain has TRBV20-1 and TRBJ2-5; TRBD2 aligns across 8 bases. With 0 bases clipped from V and 2 bases from J, the junction kept 5 bases outside the gene matches. This CDR3 is built from 15 residues. Germline V gene data show CDR1 as DFQATT and CDR2 as SNEGSKA (reference sequence). The CDR3 sequence: CSARELGGGQETQYF. The CDR3 DNA reads as TGCAGTGCTAGAGAACTAGGCGGGGGGCAAGAGACCCAGTACTTC.

This sequence joins TRBV24-1 and TRBJ1-2; D is possibly TRBD1 (6 bases). The germline V gene has CDR1 KGHDR and CDR2 SFDVKD. The length of the CDR3 is 13 residues. Trimming took 4 bases from V and 6 from J, leaving 11 bases between them. CDR3 bases: TGTGCCACCAGTGAGGGGGCTGGGAATGGCTACACCTTC. Translated: CATSEGAGNGYTF.

This chain joins TRBV28 and TRBJ2-7; tentatively, D is TRBD2 (5 bases). Trimming cost V 6 bases and J 6 bases, with 24 bases left between them. The CDR3 totals 16 residues. The germline V gene encodes CDR1 MDHEN and CDR2 SYDVKM. CDR3 residues: CASSGFWRQERFEQYF. The CDR3 DNA sequence: TGTGCCAGCAGCGGCTTTTGGCGGCAGGAGCGGTTCGAGCAGTACTTC.

This clonotype has more than one count but fewer than ten. The chain couples TRBV4-1 to TRBJ2-6; TRBD1 matches at 8 bases. V was clipped by 1 base and J by 1 base; unmatched bases: 0. Germline values: CDR1 MGHRA, CDR2 YSYEKL. CDR3 length: 16 residues. The chain's CDR3 is CASSQGTGSGANVLTF. The CDR3 bases are TGCGCCAGCAGCCAAGGGACAGGGTCTGGGGCCAACGTCCTGACTTTC.